This T cell receptor beta chain was identified during a study of human T cells and chemical hapten exposure. The time point is: patch test 2, 6 weeks after DPC sensitization. Specified treatment: therapeutic diphenylcyclopropenone sensitization with weekly scalp DPC. This clonotype was detected many times. Using its own MiXCR run on the RACE reads, TCRdb lists one record per CDR3 protein. The sample holds around 99,000 distinct CDR3 sequences, roughly a tenth seen once. Unmatched junction bases numbered 12, after V lost 5 bases and J lost 6 bases. Germline loops: CDR1 SEHNR, CDR2 FQNEAQ (reference sequence). CDR3 size: 16 residues.

The gene calls are TRBV7-9 and TRBJ2-2; 7 nucleotides agree with TRBD2. The source was whole blood, collected in connection with sensitization to the hapten diphenylcyclopropenone (DPC). The receptor comes from a woman in her thirties or forties with alopecia areata. Some clones in this sample may be carry-over from other donors' samples. DNA of the CDR3: TGTGCCAGCAGCCCGCCCGGGACCCGGGGGGCCGGGGAGCTGTTTTTT. Its protein product is CASSPPGTRGAGELFF. The variable domain in full, completed from reference TRBV7-9 and TRBJ2-2, reads DTGVSQNPRHKITKRGQNVTFRCDPISEHNRLYWYRQTLGQGPEFLTYFQNEAQLEKSRLLSDRFSAERPKGSFSTLEIQRTEQGDSAMYLCASSPPGTRGAGELFFGEGSRLTVL.